Listed below are T cell receptor beta chains from one sample, sequenced in a study of T cells in Graves' hyperthyroidism and ophthalmopathy. TCRdb ran MiXCR on the multiplex PCR reads and lists one entry per CDR3 protein. The data contain about 710,000 distinct CDR3 sequences, about a sixth of them singletons. Sequencing was carried out using blood. The receptors derive from a man younger than 35 with Graves' hyperthyroidism. Each CDR3 is given with its conserved first and last residue. D genes are given only for firm matches. A row's size may be missing; if present it is once, few, many or a size class.

>.|.|TRBJ2-2|TRBV10-3
TGTGCCATCAGTGAACAGGGTCACACCGGGGAGCTGTTTTTT
CAISEQGHTGELFF
>.|many|TRBJ2-7|TRBV10-1
TGCGCCAGCAGGGACTACCCCGCCTACGAGCAGTACTTC
CASRDYPAYEQYF
>.|few|TRBJ2-7|TRBV6-1
TGTGCCAGCAGACAGGGAGGCCGAGGCGAGCAGTACTTC
CASRQGGRGEQYF
>.|.|TRBJ2-7|TRBV9
TGTGCCAGCAGCGTACGGGCCGAGGAGGCCTACGAGCAGTACTTC
CASSVRAEEAYEQYF
>.|.|TRBJ2-5|TRBV29-1
TGCAGCGTTGCTGGGTGGGAGACCCAGTACTTC
CSVAGWETQYF
>TRBD1|once|TRBJ2-3|TRBV6-1
TGTGCCAGCAGTGGACTCGGACAGGGTTCTGGTACGCAGTATTTT
CASSGLGQGSGTQYF
>.|many|TRBJ2-1|TRBV12-3/TRBV12-4
TGTGCCAGCAGCGCCGCAACGGTAGCCTACAATGAGCAGTTCTTC
CASSAATVAYNEQFF
>.|few|TRBJ2-7|TRBV9
TGTGCCAGCAGCGTAGGACCCATCGGTCGAGACGAGCAGTACTTC
CASSVGPIGRDEQYF
>.|.|TRBJ2-7|TRBV28
TGTGCCAGCACCCCCCGGCGGGATATGTCCTACGAGCAGTACTTC
CASTPRRDMSYEQYF
>.|many|TRBJ2-7|TRBV7-9
TGTGCCAGCAGCTTAGAGGACGGAGCCTACGAGCAGTACTTC
CASSLEDGAYEQYF
>TRBD2|few|TRBJ2-5|TRBV3-1
TGTGCCAGCAGCCCATTCCGACTAGCGGGAGGGCAAGAGACCCAGTACTTC
CASSPFRLAGGQETQYF
>.|.|TRBJ2-6|TRBV29-1
TGCAGCGTTGTAGGGACTGCGGCCCCTGGGGCCAACGTCCTGACTTTC
CSVVGTAAPGANVLTF
>.|many|TRBJ2-5|TRBV7-9
TGTGCCAGCAGCCCCAGCGGCCAAGAGACCCAGTACTTC
CASSPSGQETQYF
>.|.|TRBJ1-3|TRBV5-1
TGCGCCAGCAGCTTGGAGCTGGCAGGAAACACCATATATTTT
CASSLELAGNTIYF
>.|many|TRBJ1-1|TRBV10-3
TGTGCCATCAGTGACAGGATGAACACTGAAGCTTTCTTT
CAISDRMNTEAFF
>.|many|TRBJ2-1|TRBV29-1
TGCAGCGTTGAAAGGTCCCTCGGCAATGAGCAGTTCTTC
CSVERSLGNEQFF
>TRBD2|.|TRBJ2-3|TRBV20-1
TGCAGTGCTCGCAGCCCGGCTAGCGGGGGCACAGATACGCAGTATTTT
CSARSPASGGTDTQYF
>.|few|TRBJ2-2|TRBV7-9
TGTGCCAGCAGCACCGACGGGGCGGGGGAGCTGTTTTTT
CASSTDGAGELFF
>TRBD1|.|TRBJ1-1|TRBV19
TGTGCCAGTAGCTACGGACAGGCGGCTTTCTTT
CASSYGQAAFF
>TRBD1|.|TRBJ2-7|TRBV7-9
TGTGCCAGCAGCTCCGACAGGGTGCGTTACGAGCAGTACTTC
CASSSDRVRYEQYF
>.|many|TRBJ1-1|TRBV25-1
TGTGCCAGCATCGGAAACCGGGCGCACACTGAAGCTTTCTTT
CASIGNRAHTEAFF
>.|few|TRBJ1-1|TRBV5-8
TGTGCCAGCAGCCCCGGACAGAGATGGGACACTGAAGCTTTCTTT
CASSPGQRWDTEAFF
>TRBD1|.|TRBJ1-2|TRBV13
TGTGCCAGCAGCACAGGGGTCGCGGACAGGGTTTATGGCTACACCTTC
CASSTGVADRVYGYTF
>.|many|TRBJ2-1|TRBV3-1
TGTGCCAGCAGCCAAGATCCCCAGGGGTTGAATGAGCAGTTCTTC
CASSQDPQGLNEQFF
>.|few|TRBJ2-7|TRBV7-2
TGTGCCAGCAGCCCCGGGGCAGGCCTGACCTACGAGCAGTACTTC
CASSPGAGLTYEQYF
>.|.|TRBJ2-4|TRBV12-3/TRBV12-4
TGTGCCAGCAGTTTGCGGGGCCTCAAAAACATTCAGTACTTC
CASSLRGLKNIQYF
>TRBD2|many|TRBJ2-3|TRBV10-3
TGTGCCATCAGTGAGTTACTAGCGGACGAAACGCAGTATTTT
CAISELLADETQYF
>TRBD1|many|TRBJ2-5|TRBV20-1
TGCAGTGCTAGTGAGACAGGGGCCCGGCGGACCCAGTACTTC
CSASETGARRTQYF
>.|many|TRBJ2-2|TRBV3-1
TGTGCCAGCAGCCAGTACACCGGGGAGCTGTTTTTT
CASSQYTGELFF
>TRBD1|few|TRBJ2-1|TRBV27
TGTGCCAGCAGAGCCGGGACAGGTCTTAATGAGCAGTTCTTC
CASRAGTGLNEQFF
>.|.|TRBJ1-3|TRBV12-3/TRBV12-4
TGTGCCAGCAGTTTTGGGGGGCGCGGAAACACCATATATTTT
CASSFGGRGNTIYF